The 28 T cell receptor beta chains below come from one sample, sequenced in a study of long-term antiretroviral therapy in people with HIV. The immunoSEQ assay was v3.0, run at survey level. Generated by immunoSEQ multiplex PCR, the TCRdb table keeps only in-frame clones and is missing some. The data hold 20,000 to 25,000 clones, with over 75% observed a single time. Sequenced here: unsorted PBMCs, sampled 0.2 years before starting antiretroviral therapy. The origin of the receptors is a man aged 18 to 30 with HIV.

The chain is built from TRBV4-2 and TRBJ1-3, with no clear D. V gave up 0 bases and J gave up 2 bases, with 8 bases separating them. This CDR3 has 15 residues. In germline, CDR1 is LGHNA, CDR2 YNFKEQ. As DNA, the CDR3 is TGTGCCAGCAGCCAAGAGGATCGGGCTGGAAACACCATATATTTT. Residues: CASSQEDRAGNTIYF.

The chain uses TRBV29-1 and TRBJ2-7; a weak D match, TRBD2 (5 bases). Germline V CDR1 and CDR2: SQVTM, ANQGSEA. Trimming cost V 7 bases and J 0 bases, with 13 bases left between them. CDR3 length: 13 amino acids. The CDR3 nucleotides read TGCAGCGCCGGGGTGAGGAACTCCTACGAGCAGTACTTC. Protein: CSAGVRNSYEQYF.

This clone showed up just a few times. This chain connects TRBV19 to TRBJ2-7; D possibly corresponds to TRBD1 (5 bases). CDR3 length: 13 amino acids. Germline CDR1 reads LNHDA; CDR2 reads SQIVND (reference sequence). V lost 7 bases to trimming and J lost 3 bases, with 13 bases between them. The CDR3 coding sequence is TGTGCCAGTAATACAGGCTCCGGCTACGAGCAGTACTTC. Its protein is CASNTGSGYEQYF. The whole variable domain, remainder taken from reference TRBV19 and TRBJ2-7, is DGGITQSPKYLFRKEGQNVTLSCEQNLNHDAMYWYRQDPGQGLRLIYYSQIVNDFQKGDIAEGYSVSREKKESFPLTVTSAQKNPTAFYLCASNTGSGYEQYFGPGTRLTVT.

Sample share makes this clone medium-sized. The chain is built from TRBV5-4 and TRBJ2-7; 10 bases map to TRBD2. With V trimmed by 4 bases and J by 7 bases, 14 bases remained unmatched. This CDR3 comprises 16 residues. Germline lookup yields CDR1 SGHNT and CDR2 YYREEE (reference sequence). CDR3 residues: CASSLGSGGLYTEQYF. The DNA for the CDR3 is TGTGCCAGCAGCCTGGGTAGCGGGGGGCTATATACGGAGCAGTACTTC.

The chain has TRBV9 and TRBJ2-7; 7 nucleotides align to TRBD2. CDR1 is SGDLS and CDR2 is YYNGEE in the germline V gene. Germline trimming cut 3 bases from V and 12 bases from J; bases unmatched to any gene: 15. This CDR3 spans 14 amino acids. CDR3 DNA: TGTGCCAGCAGCGCCCGTGGGGGAGGGACCCCTAGGTACTTC. It is translated as CASSARGGGTPRYF.

This clone occurred once. The chain has TRBV4-3 and TRBJ1-1; maybe TRBD1 (5 bases). There are 13 residues in the CDR3. Between the trimmed V and J ends, which lost 2 bases and 5 bases, there was a span of 9 bases. CDR1 and CDR2 from the germline V gene are LGHNA and YSLEER. CDR3 DNA: TGCGCCAGCAGCCAACTGAGGGGAACTGAAGCTTTCTTT. Protein: CASSQLRGTEAFF.

The CDR3 nucleotides are TGTGCCATCAGAGATCCGGGACAGGGGGAGACCCAGTACTTC. Amino acid sequence: CAIRDPGQGETQYF. This chain uses TRBV10-3 with TRBJ2-5; 10 bases are a match to TRBD1. The CDR3 has 14 residues. J lost 5 bases, V lost 6 bases, and 6 bases had no gene match. Germline V gene sequence: CDR1 ENHRY, CDR2 SYGVKD.

The chain employs TRBV4-1 and TRBJ2-7; D could derive from TRBD1 or TRBD2 (5 bases each). V was trimmed by 5 bases and J by 3 bases, leaving 14 bases between them. This CDR3 is 14 amino acids long. Germline V lookup: CDR1 MGHRA, CDR2 YSYEKL. This CDR3 reads CASSARWGFYEQYF. CDR3 sequence (DNA): TGCGCCAGCAGCGCGCGCTGGGGGTTCTACGAGCAGTACTTC.

This chain links TRBV28 with TRBJ1-1; D call uncertain. From germline, CDR1 is MDHEN and CDR2 SYDVKM. Trimming cost V 5 bases and J 1 base, with 20 bases left between them. This CDR3 has 17 amino acids. The CDR3 protein is CASSLRVVVASNTEAFF. The CDR3 bases are TGTGCCAGCAGTCTGAGGGTTGTCGTGGCGTCGAACACTGAAGCTTTCTTT.

This clone was seen once. The DNA of the CDR3 is TGTGCCAGCAGTTACCGCGGGGACCAAGAGACCCAGTACTTC. It codes for CASSYRGDQETQYF. The chain is built from TRBV6-5 and TRBJ2-5; a weak D match, TRBD2 (6 bases). Germline V gives CDR1 MNHEY, CDR2 SVGAGI. The CDR3 has 14 residues. Trimming cost V 2 bases and J 0 bases, with 7 bases left between them.

The J gene is TRBJ1-5, the V gene TRBV4-3, with unresolved D. V was pared by 0 bases and J by 3 bases, with 6 bases between. Germline CDR1 reads LGHNA; CDR2 reads YSLEER. The CDR3 loop spans 14 amino acids. The CDR3 sequence: CASSQDTFNQPQHF. For the CDR3, the DNA is TGCGCCAGCAGCCAAGACACCTTCAATCAGCCCCAGCATTTT.

The chain has TRBV11-1 and TRBJ2-3; 8 bases are a match to TRBD2. J lost 1 base, V lost 0 bases, and 9 bases had no gene match. The CDR3 totals 18 residues. Germline loops: CDR1 SGHAT, CDR2 FQDESV (reference sequence). The CDR3 DNA follows: TGTGCCAGCAGCTTAGCGGGCGGGAGGCGTATAGGCACAGATACGCAGTATTTT. Translated, it gives CASSLAGGRRIGTDTQYF.

In DNA form, the CDR3 reads TGTGCCATCAGGAACGTTCCGGGACAGCTTGTTGGAAACACCATATATTTT. It encodes CAIRNVPGQLVGNTIYF. This sequence joins TRBV10-3 and TRBJ1-3; TRBD1 aligns across 7 bases. The CDR3 length is 17 residues. Trimming cost V 6 bases and J 3 bases; bases outside gene matches: 14. CDR1 and CDR2 (germline): ENHRY, SYGVKD.

The V gene is TRBV6-5, the J gene TRBJ1-1, with D possibly TRBD1 on 6 matching bases. Germline loops: CDR1 MNHEY, CDR2 SVGAGI. Between the trimmed V and J ends, which lost 10 bases and 7 bases, there was a span of 13 bases. CDR3 size: 11 residues. The CDR3 bases are TGTGCCACGCAAGGGGGGAATGAAGCTTTCTTT. Residues: CATQGGNEAFF.

CDR3 sequence reads: CASSPTGGDGYEQYF. The CDR3 coding sequence is TGTGCCAGCTCACCGACAGGGGGCGACGGTTACGAGCAGTACTTC. This chain links TRBV18 with TRBJ2-7; 10 bases are shared with TRBD1. Germline V gives CDR1 KGHSH, CDR2 LQKENI. The CDR3 has 15 amino acids. The J segment lost 4 bases and the V segment lost 3 bases, leaving 6 bases of the junction unmatched. Complete variable domain (other parts from reference TRBV18 and TRBJ2-7): NAGVMQNPRHLVRRRGQEARLRCSPMKGHSHVYWYRQLPEEGLKFMVYLQKENIIDESGMPKERFSAEFPKEGPSILRIQQVVRGDSAAYFCASSPTGGDGYEQYFGPGTRLTVT.

This clone occurred once. This chain connects TRBV4-1 to TRBJ2-5; 10 bases map to TRBD2. Germline V gene sequence: CDR1 MGHRA, CDR2 YSYEKL. The ends lost 1 base at V and 9 bases at J; junction bases unmatched: 5. The CDR3 length is 14 residues. The CDR3 DNA follows: TGCGCCAGCAGCCAAGCGCTAGCGGGGGAGGCCCAGTACTTC. Translation gives CASSQALAGEAQYF.

This chain joins TRBV11-2 and TRBJ2-7, with D uncertain. The CDR3 has 13 residues. V lost 3 bases and J lost 3, with 9 bases in between. The germline gives CDR1 SGHAT, CDR2 FQNNGV. CDR3 sequence (DNA): TGTGCCAGCAGCTTTGAGTGGAGCTACGAGCAGTACTTC. Translated, it gives CASSFEWSYEQYF. Together with reference TRBV11-2 and TRBJ2-7, the CDR3 gives the full variable domain: EAGVAQSPRYKIIEKRQSVAFWCNPISGHATLYWYQQILGQGPKLLIQFQNNGVVDDSQLPKDRFSAERLKGVDSTLKIQPAKLEDSAVYLCASSFEWSYEQYFGPGTRLTVT.

This chain uses TRBV5-1 with TRBJ1-4, with 9 bases lining up with TRBD1. Germline trimming cut 2 bases from V and 8 bases from J; bases unmatched to any gene: 10. The CDR3 is 16 amino acids. CDR1 SGHRS and CDR2 YFSETQ come from the germline V gene. The CDR3 here is CASSLSRDRVTEKLFF. CDR3 nucleotide sequence: TGCGCCAGCAGCTTAAGCCGGGACAGGGTTACGGAAAAACTGTTTTTT.

As regards this clone: The junction differs from germline at one of its ends, possibly a read error. The V and J genes are TRBV5-8 and TRBJ2-3; D is uncertain. In germline, CDR1 is SGHTS, CDR2 YDEGEE. The CDR3 length is 15 residues. The CDR3 DNA reads as TGTGTCAGCAGCTCCAGCCAAACTAGCACAGATACGCAGTATTTT. Amino acid sequence: CVSSSSQTSTDTQYF.

This clone was seen a single time. V gene TRBV5-6 combines with J gene TRBJ2-1; TRBD1 matches at 8 bases. CDR1 and CDR2 from the germline V gene are SGHDT and YYEEEE. This CDR3 is 14 amino acids long. The V and J ends lost 4 bases and 10 bases, in that order; junction bases with no gene match: 10. CDR3 protein: CASSVYQGALEQFF. The CDR3 coding sequence is TGTGCCAGCAGCGTTTATCAGGGGGCACTCGAGCAGTTCTTC.

This rearrangement joins TRBV18 to TRBJ1-2; D gene unclear. Trimming stripped 3 bases from V and 2 bases from J, with 10 bases between. The germline V gene encodes CDR1 KGHSH and CDR2 LQKENI. CDR3 length: 14 amino acids. The CDR3 region is CASSPRTINYGYTF. CDR3 nucleotides: TGTGCCAGCTCACCCCGAACCATCAACTATGGCTACACCTTC.

The chain combines TRBV29-1 with TRBJ2-7; 14 bases fit TRBD2. The CDR3 length is 14 residues. Germline assignment: CDR1 SQVTM and CDR2 ANQGSEA. V gave up 8 bases and J gave up 3 bases; unmatched junction bases: 6. CDR3 sequence: CSFRLAGGHYEQYF. The CDR3, as DNA: TGCAGCTTTCGACTAGCGGGGGGGCACTACGAGCAGTACTTC.

The chain employs TRBV4-3 and TRBJ1-2, with 10 bases identical to TRBD1. V lost 0 bases, J lost 7 bases, and 8 bases stayed unmatched. There are 16 residues in the CDR3. The germline gives CDR1 LGHNA, CDR2 YSLEER. The CDR3: CASSQDGGQGNGGYTF. DNA for the CDR3: TGCGCCAGCAGCCAAGATGGGGGACAGGGGAACGGTGGCTACACCTTC.

CDR3 amino acids: CASGRQGYQPQHF. The CDR3 DNA is TGTGCCAGCGGAAGACAGGGCTATCAGCCCCAGCATTTT. The V gene is TRBV6-1, the J gene TRBJ1-5; 7 nucleotides align to TRBD1. In germline, CDR1 is MNHNS, CDR2 SASEGT. There are 13 residues in the CDR3. J gave up 5 bases and V 8 bases, and 6 bases lay outside the gene matches.

The chain combines TRBV9 with TRBJ2-5; 10 bases agree with TRBD1. CDR3 length: 17 residues. From germline, CDR1 is SGDLS and CDR2 YYNGEE. The J segment lost 7 bases and the V segment lost 0 bases, leaving 12 bases of the junction unmatched. The chain's CDR3 is CASSVGDPGTGVGTQYF. CDR3 nucleotides: TGTGCCAGCAGCGTAGGCGATCCTGGGACAGGGGTGGGGACCCAGTACTTC.

V and J are TRBV5-1 and TRBJ2-3; 7 positions match TRBD2. This CDR3 is 15 amino acids long. V lost 0 bases and J lost 4; bases outside the gene matches: 5. CDR1 and CDR2 from the germline V gene are SGHRS and YFSETQ. This chain's CDR3 is CASSLEGGRADTQYF. CDR3 nucleotides: TGCGCCAGCAGCTTGGAGGGAGGGCGTGCAGATACGCAGTATTTT.

The chain couples TRBV7-8 to TRBJ2-7, with 10 bases that match TRBD1. Germline values: CDR1 SGHVS, CDR2 FQNEAQ. There are 15 residues in the CDR3. The junction had 8 bases not matched to a gene; V was cut back by 5 bases and J by 4 bases. The CDR3 region is CASSPGTGASYEQYF. As DNA, the CDR3 is TGTGCCAGCAGCCCCGGGACAGGGGCTTCTTACGAGCAGTACTTC.

The V and J genes are TRBV5-1 and TRBJ1-1; TRBD1 might be the D (5 bases). The CDR3 is 18 amino acids. CDR1 and CDR2 (germline): SGHRS, YFSETQ. The ends were cut back, 4 bases at V and 0 bases at J, with 22 bases in the middle. The CDR3: CASSPPQTVLGLNTEAFF. The CDR3 DNA sequence: TGCGCCAGCAGCCCACCCCAGACAGTTTTAGGCTTGAACACTGAAGCTTTCTTT.